This TCR beta chain appears in the sequencing data of a study of Ad26.COV2.S vaccination and SARS-CoV-2 variants. Background on the study: Donor was assigned to the Ad26.COV2.S arm of trial COV1001. Dosing was one shot or two shots 56 days apart.

Regarding treatment: 15 to 20 received Ad26.COV2.S at low or high dose, single or two shots; about 5 received placebo; per-sample allocation not given. Each sample was drawn 63 days after the first injection (of vaccine or placebo). Libraries were prepared by immunoSEQ multiplex PCR; TCRdb keeps only in-frame clonotypes and omits some of them. The repertoire consists of about 390,000 clones, with approximately 90% occurring once and the leading ten covering about 1.7%. The clonotype originates from a person aged 18-65 years who received the Ad26.COV2.S COVID-19 vaccine or a placebo. The specimen comprised peripheral blood, sampled in a trial of Ad26.COV2.S vaccine versus placebo.

Here the CDR3 DNA reads TGTGCCAGCGGGGGGATATTGCGGACTGAAGCTTTCTTT. This gives the protein CASGGILRTEAFF. V is TRBV6-5 and J is TRBJ1-1, with TRBD1 as a possible D gene (5 bases). Germline CDR1 reads MNHEY; CDR2 reads SVGAGI. CDR3 length: 13 residues. V lost 8 bases and J lost 5, with 15 bases in between.